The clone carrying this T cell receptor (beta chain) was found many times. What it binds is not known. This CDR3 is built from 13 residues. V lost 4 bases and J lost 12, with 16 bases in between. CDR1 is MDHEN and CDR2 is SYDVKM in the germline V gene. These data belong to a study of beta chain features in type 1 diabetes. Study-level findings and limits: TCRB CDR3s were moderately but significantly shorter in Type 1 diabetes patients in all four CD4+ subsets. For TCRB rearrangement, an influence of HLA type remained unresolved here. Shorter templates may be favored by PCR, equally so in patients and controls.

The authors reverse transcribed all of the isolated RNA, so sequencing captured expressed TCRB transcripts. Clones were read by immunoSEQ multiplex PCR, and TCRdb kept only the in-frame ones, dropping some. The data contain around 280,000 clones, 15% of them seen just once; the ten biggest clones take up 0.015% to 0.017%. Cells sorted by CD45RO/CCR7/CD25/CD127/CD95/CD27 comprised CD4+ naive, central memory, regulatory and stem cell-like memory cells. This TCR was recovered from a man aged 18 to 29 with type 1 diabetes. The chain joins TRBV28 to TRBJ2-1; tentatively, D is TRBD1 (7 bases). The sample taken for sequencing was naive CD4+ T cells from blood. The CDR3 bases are TGTGCCAGCAGTTCGTCAAACAGGGGAGGGCAGTTCTTC. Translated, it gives CASSSSNRGGQFF. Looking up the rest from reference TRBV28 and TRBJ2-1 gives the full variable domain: DVKVTQSSRYLVKRTGEKVFLECVQDMDHENMFWYRQDPGLGLRLIYFSYDVKMKEKGDIPEGYSVSREKKERFSLILESASTNQTSMYLCASSSSNRGGQFFGPGTRLTVL.